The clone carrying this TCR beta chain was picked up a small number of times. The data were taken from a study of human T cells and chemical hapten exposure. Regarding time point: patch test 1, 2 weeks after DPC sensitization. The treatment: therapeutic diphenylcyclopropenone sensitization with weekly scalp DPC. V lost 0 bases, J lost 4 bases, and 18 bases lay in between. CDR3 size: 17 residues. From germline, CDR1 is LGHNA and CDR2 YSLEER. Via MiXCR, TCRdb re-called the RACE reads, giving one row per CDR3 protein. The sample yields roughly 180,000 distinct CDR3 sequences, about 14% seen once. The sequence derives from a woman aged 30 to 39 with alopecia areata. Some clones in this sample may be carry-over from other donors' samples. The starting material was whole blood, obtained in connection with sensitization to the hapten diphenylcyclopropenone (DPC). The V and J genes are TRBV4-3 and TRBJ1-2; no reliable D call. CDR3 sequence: CASSQDPPGGLIYGYTF. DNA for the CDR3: TGCGCCAGCAGCCAAGATCCGCCAGGAGGCTTGATCTATGGCTACACCTTC.